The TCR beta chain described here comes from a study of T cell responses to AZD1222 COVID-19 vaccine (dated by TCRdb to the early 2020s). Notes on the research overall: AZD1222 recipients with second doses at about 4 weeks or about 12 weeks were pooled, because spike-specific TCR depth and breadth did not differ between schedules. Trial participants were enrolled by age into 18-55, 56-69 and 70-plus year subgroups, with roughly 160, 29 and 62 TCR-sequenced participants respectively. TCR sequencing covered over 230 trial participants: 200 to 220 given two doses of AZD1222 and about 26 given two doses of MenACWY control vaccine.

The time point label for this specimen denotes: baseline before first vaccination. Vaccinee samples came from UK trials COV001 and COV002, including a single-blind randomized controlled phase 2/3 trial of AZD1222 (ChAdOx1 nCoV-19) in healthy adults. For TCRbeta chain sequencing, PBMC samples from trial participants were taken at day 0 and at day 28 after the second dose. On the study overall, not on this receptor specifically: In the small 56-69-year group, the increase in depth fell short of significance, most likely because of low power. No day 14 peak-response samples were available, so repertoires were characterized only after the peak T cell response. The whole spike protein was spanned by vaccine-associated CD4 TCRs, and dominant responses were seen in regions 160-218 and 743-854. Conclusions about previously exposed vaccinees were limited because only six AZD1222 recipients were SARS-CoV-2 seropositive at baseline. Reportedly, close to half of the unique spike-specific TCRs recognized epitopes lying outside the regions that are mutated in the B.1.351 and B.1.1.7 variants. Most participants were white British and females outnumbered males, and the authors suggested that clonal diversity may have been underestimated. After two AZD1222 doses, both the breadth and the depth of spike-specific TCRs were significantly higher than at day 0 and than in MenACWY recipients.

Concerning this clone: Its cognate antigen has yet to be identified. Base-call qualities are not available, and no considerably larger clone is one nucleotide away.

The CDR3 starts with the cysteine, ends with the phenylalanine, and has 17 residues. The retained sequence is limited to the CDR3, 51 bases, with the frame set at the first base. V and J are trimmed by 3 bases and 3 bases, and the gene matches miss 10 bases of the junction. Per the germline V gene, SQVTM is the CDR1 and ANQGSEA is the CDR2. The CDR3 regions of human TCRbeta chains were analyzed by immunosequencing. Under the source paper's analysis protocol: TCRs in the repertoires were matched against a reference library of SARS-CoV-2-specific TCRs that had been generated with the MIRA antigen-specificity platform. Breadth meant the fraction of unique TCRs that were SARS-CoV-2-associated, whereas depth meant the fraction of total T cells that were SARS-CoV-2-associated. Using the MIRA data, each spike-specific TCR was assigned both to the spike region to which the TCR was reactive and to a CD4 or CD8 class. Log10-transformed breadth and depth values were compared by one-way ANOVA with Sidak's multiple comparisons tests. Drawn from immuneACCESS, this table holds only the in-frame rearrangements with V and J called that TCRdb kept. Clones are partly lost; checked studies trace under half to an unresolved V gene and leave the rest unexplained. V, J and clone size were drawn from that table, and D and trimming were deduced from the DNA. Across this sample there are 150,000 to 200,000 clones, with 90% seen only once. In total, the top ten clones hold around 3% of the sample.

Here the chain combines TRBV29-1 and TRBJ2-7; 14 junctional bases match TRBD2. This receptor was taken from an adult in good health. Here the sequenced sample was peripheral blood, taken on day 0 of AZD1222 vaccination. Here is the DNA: TGCAGCGTTGATTCGAGGGGGACTAGCGGGGGAAGCTACGAGCAGTACTTC. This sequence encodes CSVDSRGTSGGSYEQYF.